This is a list of T cell receptor beta chains from one sample in a study of blood T cell repertoires in COVID-19. Clones were read by immunoSEQ multiplex PCR, and TCRdb kept only the in-frame ones, dropping some. This sample has 380,000 or so clones; 70% to 90% occur once, and the top ten carry over 0.9%. Sequencing was done on a sample of PBMCs or T cells enriched from blood (not recorded which). These receptor sequences come from a woman in her 30s with acute COVID-19. Each CDR3 is given with its conserved first and last residue. Fields, in order: clone size, D gene, V gene, J gene, CDR3 DNA, CDR3 protein. D genes are given only for firm matches. Size values are once, few and many counts, or a class for expanded clones, and some rows have none.

clone size: .
D gene: .
V gene: TRBV6-5
J gene: TRBJ1-6
CDR3 DNA: TGTGCCAGCAGTCAGGAGGGCTATAATTCACCCCTCCACTTT
CDR3 protein: CASSQEGYNSPLHF

clone size: .
D gene: .
V gene: TRBV6-1
J gene: TRBJ2-7
CDR3 DNA: TGTGCCAGCAGTGAAGGGACAGAACCTTCCTACGAGCAGTACTTC
CDR3 protein: CASSEGTEPSYEQYF

clone size: .
D gene: .
V gene: TRBV10-1
J gene: TRBJ1-1
CDR3 DNA: TGCGCCAGCAGTGAATCCAGGGTAGGGAACACTGAAGCTTTCTTT
CDR3 protein: CASSESRVGNTEAFF

clone size: .
D gene: .
V gene: TRBV5-8
J gene: TRBJ2-1
CDR3 DNA: TGTGCCAGCAGCTTGGCCGTACTTCCCGGTCTGAATGAGCAGTTCTTC
CDR3 protein: CASSLAVLPGLNEQFF

clone size: .
D gene: TRBD1
V gene: TRBV6-5
J gene: TRBJ1-1
CDR3 DNA: TGTGCCAGCACACAGGGGGCTACGAACACTGAAGCTTTCTTT
CDR3 protein: CASTQGATNTEAFF

clone size: .
D gene: .
V gene: TRBV5-1
J gene: TRBJ1-5
CDR3 DNA: TGCGCCAGCAGCTTTATGGGGGGGGCACAGCCCCAGCATTTT
CDR3 protein: CASSFMGGAQPQHF

clone size: .
D gene: .
V gene: TRBV7-2
J gene: TRBJ2-5
CDR3 DNA: TGTGCCAGCAGCTTAAATCCCTTCGAGACCCAGTACTTC
CDR3 protein: CASSLNPFETQYF

clone size: once
D gene: .
V gene: TRBV19
J gene: TRBJ2-7
CDR3 DNA: TGTGCCAGTAGTATACTCGGAGGGAGCTCCTACGAGCAGTACTTC
CDR3 protein: CASSILGGSSYEQYF

clone size: .
D gene: TRBD1
V gene: TRBV10-1
J gene: TRBJ1-4
CDR3 DNA: TGCGCCAGTAAGAACCGGGACAGGGTCTCTGGGAAACTGTTTTTT
CDR3 protein: CASKNRDRVSGKLFF

clone size: .
D gene: .
V gene: TRBV10-3
J gene: TRBJ1-1
CDR3 DNA: TGTGCCATCAGGTGGACAGCTATGAACACTGAAGCTTTCTTT
CDR3 protein: CAIRWTAMNTEAFF